Listed here is a single T cell receptor beta chain. The sample comes from a study of blood T cell repertoires in COVID-19. Individuals drawn from 20 to 30 US areas were roughly 18 to 89 years old. The CDR3 extends over 12 amino acids. Trimming took 2 bases from V and 8 from J, leaving 9 bases between them. CDR1 is GTSNPN and CDR2 is SVGIG in the germline V gene (reference sequence). Assay used: immunoSEQ multiplex PCR; TCRdb lists only in-frame clones, some missing. Of some 200,000 clones listed, more than 75% were seen once; the top ten hold 15% to 20%. This receptor was obtained from a woman aged 45-59 years who had recovered from COVID-19. Source material: PBMCs or T cells enriched from blood (not recorded which). The chain is built from TRBV30 and TRBJ1-4, with D unresolved. CDR3 sequence reads: CAWSTSLEKLFF. The CDR3 DNA is TGTGCCTGGAGTACGAGCCTGGAAAAACTGTTTTTT.